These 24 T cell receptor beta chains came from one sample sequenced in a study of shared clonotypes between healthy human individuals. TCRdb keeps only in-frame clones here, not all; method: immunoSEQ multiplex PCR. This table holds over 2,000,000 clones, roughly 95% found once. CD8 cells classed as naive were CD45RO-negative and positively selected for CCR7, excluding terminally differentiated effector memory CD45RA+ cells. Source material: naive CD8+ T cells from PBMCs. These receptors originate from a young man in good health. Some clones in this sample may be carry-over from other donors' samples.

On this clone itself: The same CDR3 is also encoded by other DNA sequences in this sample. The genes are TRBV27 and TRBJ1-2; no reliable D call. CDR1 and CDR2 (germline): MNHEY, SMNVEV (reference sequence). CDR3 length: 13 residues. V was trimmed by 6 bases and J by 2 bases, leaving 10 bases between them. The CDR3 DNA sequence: TGTGCCAGCAGCCCTTTGGGGAACTATGGCTACACCTTC. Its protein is CASSPLGNYGYTF.

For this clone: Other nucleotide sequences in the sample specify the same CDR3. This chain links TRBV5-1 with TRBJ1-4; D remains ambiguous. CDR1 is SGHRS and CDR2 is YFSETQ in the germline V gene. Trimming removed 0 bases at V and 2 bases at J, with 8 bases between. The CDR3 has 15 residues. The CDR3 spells CASSLAGVTNEKLFF. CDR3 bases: TGCGCCAGCAGCTTGGCCGGGGTGACTAATGAAAAACTGTTTTTT.

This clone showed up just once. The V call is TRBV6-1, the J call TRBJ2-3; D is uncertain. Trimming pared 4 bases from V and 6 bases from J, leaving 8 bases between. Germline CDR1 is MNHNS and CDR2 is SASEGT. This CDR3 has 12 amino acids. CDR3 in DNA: TGTGCCAGCAGTGTTAGGTCCGATACGCAGTATTTT. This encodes CASSVRSDTQYF.

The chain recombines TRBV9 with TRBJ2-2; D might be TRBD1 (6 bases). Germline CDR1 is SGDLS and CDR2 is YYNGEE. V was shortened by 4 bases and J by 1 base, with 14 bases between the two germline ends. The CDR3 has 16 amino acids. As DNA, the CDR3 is TGTGCCAGCAGCCCCCGGGACACCGAGAACACCGGGGAGCTGTTTTTT. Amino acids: CASSPRDTENTGELFF.

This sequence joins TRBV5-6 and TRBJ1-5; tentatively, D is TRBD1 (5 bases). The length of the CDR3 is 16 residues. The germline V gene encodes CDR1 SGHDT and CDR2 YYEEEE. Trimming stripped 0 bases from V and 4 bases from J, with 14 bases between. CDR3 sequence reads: CASSLDSGAGNQPQHF. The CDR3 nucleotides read TGTGCCAGCAGCTTGGACAGTGGGGCAGGTAATCAGCCCCAGCATTTT.

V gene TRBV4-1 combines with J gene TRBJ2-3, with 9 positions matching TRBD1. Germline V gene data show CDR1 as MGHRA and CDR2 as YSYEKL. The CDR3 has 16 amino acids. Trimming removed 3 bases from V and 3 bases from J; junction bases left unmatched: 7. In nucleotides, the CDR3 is TGCGCCAGCAGCCATAAAAGGACAGGGGATACAGATACGCAGTATTTT. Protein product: CASSHKRTGDTDTQYF.

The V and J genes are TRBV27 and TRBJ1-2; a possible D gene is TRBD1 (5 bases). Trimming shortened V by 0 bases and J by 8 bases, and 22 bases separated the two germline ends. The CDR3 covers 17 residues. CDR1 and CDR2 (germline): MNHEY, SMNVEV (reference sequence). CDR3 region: CASSLSSQGQRSGGYTF. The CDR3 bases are TGTGCCAGCAGTTTATCGAGCCAGGGTCAAAGATCGGGAGGCTACACCTTC.

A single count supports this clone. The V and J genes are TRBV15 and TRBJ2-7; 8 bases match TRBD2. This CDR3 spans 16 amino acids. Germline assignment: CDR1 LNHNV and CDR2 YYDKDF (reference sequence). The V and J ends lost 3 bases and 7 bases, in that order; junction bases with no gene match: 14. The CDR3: CATSRGASGSSGEQYF. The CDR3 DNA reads TGTGCCACCAGCAGGGGGGCGAGCGGGAGTTCAGGGGAGCAGTACTTC.

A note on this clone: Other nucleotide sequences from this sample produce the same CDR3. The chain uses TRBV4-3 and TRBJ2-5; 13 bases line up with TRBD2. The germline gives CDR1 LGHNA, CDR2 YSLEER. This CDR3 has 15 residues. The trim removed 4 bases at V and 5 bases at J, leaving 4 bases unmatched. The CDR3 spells CASSPGLAGAETQYF. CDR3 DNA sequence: TGCGCCAGCAGCCCCGGACTAGCGGGAGCCGAGACCCAGTACTTC.

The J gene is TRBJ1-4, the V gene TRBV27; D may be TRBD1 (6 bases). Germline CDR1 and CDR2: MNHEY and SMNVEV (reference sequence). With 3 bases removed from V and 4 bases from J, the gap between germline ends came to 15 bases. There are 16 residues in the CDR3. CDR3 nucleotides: TGTGCCAGCAGTTTTTCTAAAAGGGGGAGTAATGAAAAACTGTTTTTT. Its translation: CASSFSKRGSNEKLFF. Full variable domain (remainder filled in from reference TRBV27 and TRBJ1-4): EAQVTQNPRYLITVTGKKLTVTCSQNMNHEYMSWYRQDPGLGLRQIYYSMNVEVTDKGDVPEGYKVSRKEKRNFPLILESPSPNQTSLYFCASSFSKRGSNEKLFFGSGTQLSVL.

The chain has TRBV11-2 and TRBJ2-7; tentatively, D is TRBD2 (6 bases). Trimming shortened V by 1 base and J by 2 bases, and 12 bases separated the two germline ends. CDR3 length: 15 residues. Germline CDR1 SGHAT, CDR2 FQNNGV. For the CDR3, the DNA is TGTGCCAGCAGCTTAGCTTGGGGGGTAACCTACGAGCAGTACTTC. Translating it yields CASSLAWGVTYEQYF.

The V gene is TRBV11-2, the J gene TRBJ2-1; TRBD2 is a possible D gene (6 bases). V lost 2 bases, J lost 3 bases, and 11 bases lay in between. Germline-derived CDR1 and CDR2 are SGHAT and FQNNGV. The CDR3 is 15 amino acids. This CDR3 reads CASSLTWEVYNEQFF. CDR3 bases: TGTGCCAGCAGCTTAACGTGGGAGGTCTACAATGAGCAGTTCTTC.

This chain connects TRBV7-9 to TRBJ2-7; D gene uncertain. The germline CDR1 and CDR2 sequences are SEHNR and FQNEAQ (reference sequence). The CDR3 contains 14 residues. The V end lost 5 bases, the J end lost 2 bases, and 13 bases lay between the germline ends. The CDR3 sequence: CASSPKDGTYEQYF. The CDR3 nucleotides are TGTGCCAGCAGCCCAAAAGACGGAACCTACGAGCAGTACTTC.

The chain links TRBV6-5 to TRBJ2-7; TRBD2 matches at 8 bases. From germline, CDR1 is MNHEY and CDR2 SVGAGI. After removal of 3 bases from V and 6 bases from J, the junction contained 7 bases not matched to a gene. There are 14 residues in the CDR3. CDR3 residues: CASSYTSGACEQYF. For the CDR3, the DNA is TGTGCCAGCAGTTATACTAGCGGAGCCTGCGAGCAGTACTTC.

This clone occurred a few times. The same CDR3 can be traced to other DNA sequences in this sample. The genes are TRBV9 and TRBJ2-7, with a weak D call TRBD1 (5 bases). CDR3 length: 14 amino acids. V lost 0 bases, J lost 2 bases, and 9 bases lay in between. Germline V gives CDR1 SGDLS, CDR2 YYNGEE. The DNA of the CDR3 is TGTGCCAGCAGCGTAGGAGACAGCCCCTACGAGCAGTACTTC. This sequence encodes CASSVGDSPYEQYF.

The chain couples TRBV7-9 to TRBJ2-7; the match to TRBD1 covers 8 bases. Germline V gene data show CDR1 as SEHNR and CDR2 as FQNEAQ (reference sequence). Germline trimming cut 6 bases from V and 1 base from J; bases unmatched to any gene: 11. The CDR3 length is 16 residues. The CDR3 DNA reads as TGTGCCAGCAGTCATCCGGGGGACAGGAGTTCCTACGAGCAGTACTTC. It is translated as CASSHPGDRSSYEQYF.

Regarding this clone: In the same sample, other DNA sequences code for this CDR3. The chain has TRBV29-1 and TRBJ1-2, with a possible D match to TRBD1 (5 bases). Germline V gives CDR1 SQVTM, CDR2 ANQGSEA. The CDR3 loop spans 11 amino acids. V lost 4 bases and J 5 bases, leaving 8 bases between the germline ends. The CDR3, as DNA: TGCAGCGTTGTGGGGGGTTATGGCTACACCTTC. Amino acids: CSVVGGYGYTF.

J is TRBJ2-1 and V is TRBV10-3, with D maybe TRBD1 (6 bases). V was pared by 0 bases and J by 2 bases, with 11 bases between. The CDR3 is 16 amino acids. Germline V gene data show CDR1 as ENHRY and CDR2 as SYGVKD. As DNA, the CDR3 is TGTGCCATCAGTGAGTCCGCAGGGGTCGCCTACAATGAGCAGTTCTTC. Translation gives CAISESAGVAYNEQFF.

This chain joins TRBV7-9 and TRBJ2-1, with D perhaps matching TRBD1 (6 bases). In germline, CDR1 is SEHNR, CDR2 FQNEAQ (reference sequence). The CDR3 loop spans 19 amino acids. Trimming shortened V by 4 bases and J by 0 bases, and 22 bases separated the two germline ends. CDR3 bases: TGTGCCAGCAGCTCGAATGACCGATGGGGGCCCAGCTCCTACAATGAGCAGTTCTTC. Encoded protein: CASSSNDRWGPSSYNEQFF. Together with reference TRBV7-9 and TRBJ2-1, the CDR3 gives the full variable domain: DTGVSQNPRHKITKRGQNVTFRCDPISEHNRLYWYRQTLGQGPEFLTYFQNEAQLEKSRLLSDRFSAERPKGSFSTLEIQRTEQGDSAMYLCASSSNDRWGPSSYNEQFFGPGTRLTVL.

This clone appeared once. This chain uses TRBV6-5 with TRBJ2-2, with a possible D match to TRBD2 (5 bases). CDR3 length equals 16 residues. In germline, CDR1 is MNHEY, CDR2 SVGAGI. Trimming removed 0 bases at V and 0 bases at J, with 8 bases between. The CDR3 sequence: CASSYSERTNTGELFF. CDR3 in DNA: TGTGCCAGCAGTTACTCTGAGCGGACGAACACCGGGGAGCTGTTTTTT.

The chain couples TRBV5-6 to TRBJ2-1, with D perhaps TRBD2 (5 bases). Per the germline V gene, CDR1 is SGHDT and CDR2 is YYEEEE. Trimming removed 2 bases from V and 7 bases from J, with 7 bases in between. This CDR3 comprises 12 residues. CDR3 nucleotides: TGTGCCAGCAGCTTACTAGTAAATGAGCAGTTCTTC. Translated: CASSLLVNEQFF.

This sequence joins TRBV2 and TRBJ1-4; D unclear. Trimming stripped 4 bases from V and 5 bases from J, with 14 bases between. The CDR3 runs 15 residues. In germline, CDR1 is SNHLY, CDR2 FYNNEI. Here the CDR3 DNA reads TGTGCCAGCAGTGGCCAAAGGCCGGGGAATGAAAAACTGTTTTTT. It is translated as CASSGQRPGNEKLFF.

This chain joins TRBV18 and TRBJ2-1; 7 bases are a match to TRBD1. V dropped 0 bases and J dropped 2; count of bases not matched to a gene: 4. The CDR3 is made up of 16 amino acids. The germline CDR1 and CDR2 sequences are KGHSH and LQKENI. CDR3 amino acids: CASSPPKQGAYNEQFF. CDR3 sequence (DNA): TGTGCCAGCTCACCACCTAAGCAGGGGGCCTACAATGAGCAGTTCTTC.

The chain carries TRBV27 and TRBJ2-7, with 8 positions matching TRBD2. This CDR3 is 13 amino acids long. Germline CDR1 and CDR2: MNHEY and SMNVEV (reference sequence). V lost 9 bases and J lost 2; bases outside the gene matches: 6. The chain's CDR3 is CASSAGAAYEQYF. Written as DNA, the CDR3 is TGTGCCAGTTCAGCGGGAGCGGCCTACGAGCAGTACTTC.